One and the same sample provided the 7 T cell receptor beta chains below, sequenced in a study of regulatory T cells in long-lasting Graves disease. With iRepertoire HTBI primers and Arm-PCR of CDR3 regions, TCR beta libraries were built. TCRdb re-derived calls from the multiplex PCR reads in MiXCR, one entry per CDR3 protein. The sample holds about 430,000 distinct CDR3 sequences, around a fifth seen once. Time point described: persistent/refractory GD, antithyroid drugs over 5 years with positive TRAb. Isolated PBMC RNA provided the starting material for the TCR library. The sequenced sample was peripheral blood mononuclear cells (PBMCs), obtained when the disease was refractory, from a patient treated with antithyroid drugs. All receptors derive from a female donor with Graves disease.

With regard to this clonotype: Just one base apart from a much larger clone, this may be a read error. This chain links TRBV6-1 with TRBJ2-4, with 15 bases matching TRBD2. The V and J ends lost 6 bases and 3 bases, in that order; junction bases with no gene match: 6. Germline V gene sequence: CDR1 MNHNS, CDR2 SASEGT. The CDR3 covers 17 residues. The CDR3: CASSSGLAGGGKNIQYF. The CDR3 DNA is TGTGCCAGCAGCTCCGGACTAGCGGGAGGGGGCAAAAACATTCAGTACTTC.

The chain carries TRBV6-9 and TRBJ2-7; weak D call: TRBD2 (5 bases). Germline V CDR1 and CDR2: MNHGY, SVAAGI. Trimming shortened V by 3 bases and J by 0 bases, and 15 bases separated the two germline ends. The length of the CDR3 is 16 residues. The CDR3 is CASSYFDYWGSYEQYF. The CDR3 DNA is TGTGCCAGCAGTTACTTCGACTACTGGGGCTCCTACGAGCAGTACTTC.

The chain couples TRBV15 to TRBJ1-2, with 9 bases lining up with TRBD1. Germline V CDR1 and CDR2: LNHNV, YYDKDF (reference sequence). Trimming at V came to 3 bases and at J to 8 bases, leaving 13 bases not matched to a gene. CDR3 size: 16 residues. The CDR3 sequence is CATSRDLTRDRDGYTF. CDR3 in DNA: TGTGCCACCAGCAGGGACCTCACCCGGGACAGGGACGGCTACACCTTC.

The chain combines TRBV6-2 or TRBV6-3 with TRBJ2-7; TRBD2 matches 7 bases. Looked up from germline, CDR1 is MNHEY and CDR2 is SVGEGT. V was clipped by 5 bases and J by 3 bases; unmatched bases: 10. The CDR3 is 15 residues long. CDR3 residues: CASSEPTSDFYEQYF. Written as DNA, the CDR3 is TGTGCCAGCAGTGAGCCCACTAGCGACTTCTACGAGCAGTACTTC.

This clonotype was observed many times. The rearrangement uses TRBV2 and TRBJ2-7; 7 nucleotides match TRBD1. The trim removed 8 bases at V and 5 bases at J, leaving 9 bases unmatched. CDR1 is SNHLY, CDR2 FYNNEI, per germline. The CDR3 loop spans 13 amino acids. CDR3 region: CASLPGGSHEQYF. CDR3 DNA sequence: TGTGCCAGCTTACCAGGGGGTAGCCACGAGCAGTACTTC.

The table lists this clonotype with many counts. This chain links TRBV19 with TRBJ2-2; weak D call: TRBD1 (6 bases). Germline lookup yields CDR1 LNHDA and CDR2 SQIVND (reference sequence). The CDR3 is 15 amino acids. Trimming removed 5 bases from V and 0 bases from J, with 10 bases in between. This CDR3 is CASSPGHTNTGELFF. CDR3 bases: TGTGCCAGTAGTCCGGGACATACGAACACCGGGGAGCTGTTTTTT.

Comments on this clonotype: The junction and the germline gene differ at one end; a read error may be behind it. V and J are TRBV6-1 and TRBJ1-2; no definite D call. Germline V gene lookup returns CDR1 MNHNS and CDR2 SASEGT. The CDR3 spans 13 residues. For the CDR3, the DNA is TGTGTCAGCAGTGAGTTGTCGGCAGAGTTCTCCACCTTC. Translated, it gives CVSSELSAEFSTF.